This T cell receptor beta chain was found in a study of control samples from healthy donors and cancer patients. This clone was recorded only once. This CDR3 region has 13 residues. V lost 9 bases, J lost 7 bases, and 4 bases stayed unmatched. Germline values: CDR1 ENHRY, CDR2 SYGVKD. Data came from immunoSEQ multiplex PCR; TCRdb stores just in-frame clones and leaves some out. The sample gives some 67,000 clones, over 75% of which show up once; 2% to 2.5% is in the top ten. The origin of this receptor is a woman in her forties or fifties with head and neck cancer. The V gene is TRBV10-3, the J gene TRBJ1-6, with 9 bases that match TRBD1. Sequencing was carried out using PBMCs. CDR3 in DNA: TGTGCCATAGGACAGGGGTTCAATTCACCCCTCCACTTT. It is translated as CAIGQGFNSPLHF.